This T cell receptor beta chain stems from a study of spatial heterogeneity in lung cancer. Study overall: Raw reads showed each unique TCR and UMI combination turning up more than ten times on average.

Every cDNA TCR molecule received its own unique molecular identifier. TCRdb ran MiXCR on the 5' RACE reads and lists one entry per CDR3 protein. Among about 6,900 distinct CDR3 sequences, about 4% were seen once, and the ten largest hold 20% to 25%. Germline lookup yields CDR1 LGHDT and CDR2 YNNKEL (reference sequence). The CDR3 loop spans 14 amino acids. V was shortened by 2 bases and J by 4 bases, with 11 bases between the two germline ends. This clonotype was seen ten or more times. Time point denoted: sample taken at primary tumor resection. Extraction of whole RNA from tumor, nontumor lung or frozen PBMC preceded unsorted sequencing. A total of 72 untreated early-stage non-small cell lung cancer patients served as donors.

V is TRBV3-1 and J is TRBJ1-2; D gene unclear. Specimen: normal lung tissue next to the tumor, collected at surgery. This sequence was found in a female donor with early-stage non-small cell lung cancer. The CDR3 spells CASSQRPAFYGYTF. Here the CDR3 DNA reads TGTGCCAGCAGCCAAAGACCAGCTTTCTATGGCTACACCTTC.